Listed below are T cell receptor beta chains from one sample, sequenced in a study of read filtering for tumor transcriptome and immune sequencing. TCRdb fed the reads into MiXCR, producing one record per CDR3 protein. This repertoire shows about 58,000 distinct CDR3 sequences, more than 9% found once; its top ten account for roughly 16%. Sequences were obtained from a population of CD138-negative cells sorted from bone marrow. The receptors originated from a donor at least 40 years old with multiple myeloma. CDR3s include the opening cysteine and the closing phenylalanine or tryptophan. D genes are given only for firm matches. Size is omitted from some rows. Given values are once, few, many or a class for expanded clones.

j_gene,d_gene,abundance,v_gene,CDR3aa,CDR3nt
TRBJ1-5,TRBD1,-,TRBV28,CASSSSPRTGEQPQHF,TGTGCCAGCAGTTCATCCCCCCGGACAGGGGAACAGCCCCAGCATTTT
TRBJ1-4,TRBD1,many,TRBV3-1,CASSPRDRGEKLFF,TGTGCCAGCAGCCCCCGGGACAGGGGTGAAAAACTGTTTTTT
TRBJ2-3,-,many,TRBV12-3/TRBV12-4,CASSASPTRDTQYF,TGTGCCAGCAGTGCCAGCCCAACACGGGATACGCAGTATTTT
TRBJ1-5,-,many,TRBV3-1,CASSLDRTGGQPQHF,TGTGCCAGCAGCTTAGACAGGACGGGAGGTCAGCCCCAGCATTTT
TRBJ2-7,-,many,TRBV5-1,CASRRTGFFDEQYF,TGCGCCAGCCGGCGAACAGGGTTCTTCGACGAGCAGTACTTC
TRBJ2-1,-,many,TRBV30,CAWRKGTDEQFF,TGTGCCTGGAGGAAGGGGACCGATGAGCAGTTCTTC
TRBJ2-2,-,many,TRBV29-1,CSVLGTPQSDRELFF,TGCAGCGTCCTAGGGACACCTCAAAGCGACCGGGAGCTGTTTTTT
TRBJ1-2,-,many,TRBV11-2,CASSPGAGYTF,TGTGCCAGCAGCCCAGGCGCTGGCTACACCTTC
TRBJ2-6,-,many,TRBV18,CASSQRSGPGANVLTF,TGTGCCAGCTCACAGAGGAGCGGGCCCGGGGCCAACGTCCTGACTTTC
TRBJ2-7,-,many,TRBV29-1,CSVRQDSTYEQYF,TGCAGCGTCCGACAGGACTCCACCTACGAGCAGTACTTC
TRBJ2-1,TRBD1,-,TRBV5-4,CASSAGTGRGNEQFF,TGTGCCAGCAGCGCGGGGACAGGGCGGGGGAATGAGCAGTTCTTC
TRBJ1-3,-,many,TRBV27,CASSPGWGAGNTIYF,TGTGCCAGCAGTCCCGGTTGGGGTGCTGGAAACACCATATATTTT
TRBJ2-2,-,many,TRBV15,CATSRLDGTGELFF,TGTGCCACCAGCAGACTAGATGGGACCGGGGAGCTGTTTTTT
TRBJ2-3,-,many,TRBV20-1,CSANRDGNTDTQYF,TGCAGTGCTAACCGGGACGGCAACACAGATACGCAGTATTTT
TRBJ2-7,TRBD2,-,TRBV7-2,CASSLVMSGTLQGNEQYF,TGTGCCAGCAGCTTAGTAATGAGCGGGACCCTCCAGGGCAACGAGCAGTACTTC
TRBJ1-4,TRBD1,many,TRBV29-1,CSGTGATNEKLFF,TGCAGCGGTACAGGGGCAACTAATGAAAAACTGTTTTTT
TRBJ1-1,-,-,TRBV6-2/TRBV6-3,CASIARATEAFF,TGTGCCAGCATCGCCAGGGCCACTGAAGCTTTCTTT
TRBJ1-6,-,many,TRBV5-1,CASSDSPGENSPLHF,TGCGCCAGCAGCGATAGTCCCGGAGAGAATTCACCCCTCCACTTT
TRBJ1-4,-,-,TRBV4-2,CASSQDSITNDKLFF,TGTGCCAGCAGCCAGGACTCGATAACTAATGATAAACTGTTTTTT
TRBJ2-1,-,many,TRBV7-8,CASSPRGDYNEQFF,TGTGCCAGCAGCCCACGGGGAGACTACAATGAGCAGTTCTTC